The sequence of this T cell receptor beta chain was determined in a study of T cell repertoires in cytomegalovirus infection. TCRdb independently ran MiXCR on the reads; one entry per CDR3 protein. The data show around 750,000 distinct CDR3 sequences, 30% to 35% seen once. Overall study findings and caveats: Ex vivo responses were dominated by HLA-C-restricted CMV-specific TCR beta clonotypes. Frequencies of public TCR beta families were cumulated, and this identified carriers of CMV plus the relevant HLA.

On this clonotype: Its antigen is as yet unknown.

This specimen was cultured CD8+ T cells from PBMCs, taken from culture after CMV antigen stimulation. This receptor was taken from a human donor in good health (CMV status not recorded). Some clones in this sample may be carry-over from other donors' samples.

CDR3 in DNA: TGCGCCAGCAGAACAGGGGATCACGAGCAGTTCTTC. Its translation is CASRTGDHEQFF. The chain is built from TRBV4-1 and TRBJ2-1, with TRBD1 matching over 7 bases. The ends lost 6 bases at V and 10 bases at J; junction bases unmatched: 6. This CDR3 is 12 amino acids long. Germline assignment: CDR1 MGHRA and CDR2 YSYEKL.